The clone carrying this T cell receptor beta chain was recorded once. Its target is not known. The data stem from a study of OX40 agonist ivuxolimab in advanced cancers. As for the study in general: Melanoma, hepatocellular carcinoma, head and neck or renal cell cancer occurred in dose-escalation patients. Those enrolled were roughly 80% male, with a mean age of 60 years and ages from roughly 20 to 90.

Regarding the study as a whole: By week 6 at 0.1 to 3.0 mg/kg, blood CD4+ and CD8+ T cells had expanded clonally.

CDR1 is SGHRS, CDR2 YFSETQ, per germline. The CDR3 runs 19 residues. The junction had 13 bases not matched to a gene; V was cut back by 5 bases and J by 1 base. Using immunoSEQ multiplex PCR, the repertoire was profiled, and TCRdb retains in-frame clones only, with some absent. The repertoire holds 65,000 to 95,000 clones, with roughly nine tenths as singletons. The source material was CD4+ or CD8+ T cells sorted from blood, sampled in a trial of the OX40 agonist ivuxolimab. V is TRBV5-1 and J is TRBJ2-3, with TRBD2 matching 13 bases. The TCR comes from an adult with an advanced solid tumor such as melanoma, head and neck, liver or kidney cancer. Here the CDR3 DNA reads TGCGCCAGCAGACCCGGACTAGCGGGAGTCTTAGCGGGCACAGATACGCAGTATTTT. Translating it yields CASRPGLAGVLAGTDTQYF.